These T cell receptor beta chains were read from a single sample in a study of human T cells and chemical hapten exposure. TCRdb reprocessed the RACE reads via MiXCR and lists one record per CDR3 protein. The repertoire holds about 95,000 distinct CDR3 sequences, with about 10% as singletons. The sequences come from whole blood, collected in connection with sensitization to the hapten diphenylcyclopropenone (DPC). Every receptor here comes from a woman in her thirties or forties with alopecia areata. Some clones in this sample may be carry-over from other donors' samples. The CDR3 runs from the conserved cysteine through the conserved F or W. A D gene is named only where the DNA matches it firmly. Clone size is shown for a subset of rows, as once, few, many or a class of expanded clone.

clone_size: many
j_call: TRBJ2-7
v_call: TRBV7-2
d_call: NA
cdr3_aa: CASSLGFRVDYEQYF
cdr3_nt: TGTGCCAGCAGCTTAGGATTCAGGGTTGACTACGAGCAGTACTTC

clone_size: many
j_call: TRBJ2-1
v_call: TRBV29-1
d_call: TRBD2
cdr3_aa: CSVEDSGGSYNEQFF
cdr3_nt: TGCAGCGTTGAAGATTCGGGGGGTTCCTACAATGAGCAGTTCTTC

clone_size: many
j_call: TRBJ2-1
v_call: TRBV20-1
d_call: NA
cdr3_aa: CSARARGGARYNEQFF
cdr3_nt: TGCAGTGCTAGAGCACGAGGGGGGGCGCGCTACAATGAGCAGTTCTTC

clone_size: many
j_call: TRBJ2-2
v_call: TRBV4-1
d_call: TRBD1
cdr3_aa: CASATGTGELFF
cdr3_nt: TGCGCCAGTGCGACAGGGACCGGGGAGCTGTTTTTT

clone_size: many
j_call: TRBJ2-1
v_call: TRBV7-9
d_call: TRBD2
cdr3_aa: CASSPRTGRDVNEQFF
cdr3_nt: TGTGCCAGCAGCCCCCGGACGGGGAGGGACGTAAATGAGCAGTTCTTC

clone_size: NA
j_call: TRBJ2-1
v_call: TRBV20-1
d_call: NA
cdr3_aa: CSAKGLISSTGFF
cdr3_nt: TGCAGTGCCAAAGGACTAATAAGTAGCACCGGGTTCTTC

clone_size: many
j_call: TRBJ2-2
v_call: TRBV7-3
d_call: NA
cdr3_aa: CASSLTGNTGELFF
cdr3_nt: TGTGCCAGCAGCTTAACAGGGAACACCGGGGAGCTGTTTTTT

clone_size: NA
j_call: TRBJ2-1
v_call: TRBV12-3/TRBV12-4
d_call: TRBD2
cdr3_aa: CASSSDLAGGDYNEQFF
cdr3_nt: TGTGCCAGCAGTTCCGACTTAGCGGGAGGGGACTACAATGAGCAGTTCTTC

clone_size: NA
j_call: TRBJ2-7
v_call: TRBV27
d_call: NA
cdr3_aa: CASSQAGTSYEQYF
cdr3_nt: TGTGCCAGCAGTCAAGCAGGCACCTCCTACGAGCAGTACTTC

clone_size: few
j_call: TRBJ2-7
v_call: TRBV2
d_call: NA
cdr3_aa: CASSESWKSSYEQYF
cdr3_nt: TGTGCCAGCAGTGAGAGCTGGAAAAGCTCCTACGAGCAGTACTTC

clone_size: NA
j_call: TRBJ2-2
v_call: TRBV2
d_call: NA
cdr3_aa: CASRATVNTGELFF
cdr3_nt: TGTGCCAGCAGGGCGACAGTTAACACCGGGGAGCTGTTTTTT

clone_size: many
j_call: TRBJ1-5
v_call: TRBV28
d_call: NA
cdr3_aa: CASSSAAVNQPQHF
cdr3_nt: TGTGCCAGCAGTTCCGCGGCAGTTAATCAGCCCCAGCATTTT

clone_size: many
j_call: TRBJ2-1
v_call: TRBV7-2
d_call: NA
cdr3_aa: CASSSPPVALDEQFF
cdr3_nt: TGTGCCAGCAGCTCCCCCCCGGTAGCGCTAGATGAGCAGTTCTTC

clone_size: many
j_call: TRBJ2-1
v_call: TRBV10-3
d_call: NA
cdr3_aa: CAISDRVSYNEQFF
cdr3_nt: TGTGCCATCAGTGACAGGGTGTCCTACAATGAGCAGTTCTTC

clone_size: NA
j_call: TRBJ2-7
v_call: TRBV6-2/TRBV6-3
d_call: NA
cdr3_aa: CASSYSPLRQQVNYEQYF
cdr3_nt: TGTGCCAGCAGTTACTCGCCCCTTCGACAGCAGGTCAACTACGAGCAGTACTTC

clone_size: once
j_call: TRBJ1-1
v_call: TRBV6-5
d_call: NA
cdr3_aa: CASSYSAKMDTEAFF
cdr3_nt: TGTGCCAGCAGTTACTCCGCCAAGATGGACACTGAAGCTTTCTTT

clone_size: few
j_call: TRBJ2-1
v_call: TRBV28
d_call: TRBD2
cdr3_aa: CASSPPGGPGEQFF
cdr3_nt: TGTGCCAGCAGTCCCCCGGGAGGGCCAGGAGAGCAGTTCTTC

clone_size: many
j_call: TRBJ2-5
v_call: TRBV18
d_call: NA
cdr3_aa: CASSPRLGGQETQYF
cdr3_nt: TGTGCCAGCTCACCAAGACTAGGAGGCCAAGAGACCCAGTACTTC

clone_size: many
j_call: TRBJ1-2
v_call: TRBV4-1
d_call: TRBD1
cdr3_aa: CASRTPGQGAYGYTF
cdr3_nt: TGCGCCAGCAGAACTCCGGGACAGGGGGCCTATGGCTACACCTTC

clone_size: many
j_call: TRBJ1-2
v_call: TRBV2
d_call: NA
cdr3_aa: CASSEGAVGNYGYTF
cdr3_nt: TGTGCCAGCAGTGAGGGGGCTGTGGGAAACTATGGCTACACCTTC

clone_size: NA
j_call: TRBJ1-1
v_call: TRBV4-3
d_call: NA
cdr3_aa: CASSQDSGRLTEAFF
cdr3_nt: TGCGCCAGCAGCCAAGATTCTGGCAGGCTCACTGAAGCTTTCTTT

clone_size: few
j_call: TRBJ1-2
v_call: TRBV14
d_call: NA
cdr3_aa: CASSPLGFNYGYTF
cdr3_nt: TGTGCCAGCAGTCCCCTCGGGTTCAACTATGGCTACACCTTC

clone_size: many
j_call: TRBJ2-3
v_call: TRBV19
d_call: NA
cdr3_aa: CASRQESPPDTQYF
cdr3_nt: TGTGCCAGTAGGCAGGAGTCTCCTCCGGATACGCAGTATTTT

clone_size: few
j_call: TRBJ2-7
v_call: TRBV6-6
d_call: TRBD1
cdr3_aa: CASSSQGNEQYF
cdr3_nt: TGTGCCAGCAGTTCACAGGGGAACGAGCAGTACTTC

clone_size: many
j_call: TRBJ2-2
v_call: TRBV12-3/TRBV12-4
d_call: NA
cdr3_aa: CASSLARGLTGELFF
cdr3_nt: TGTGCCAGCAGTTTGGCCAGGGGACTCACCGGGGAGCTGTTTTTT

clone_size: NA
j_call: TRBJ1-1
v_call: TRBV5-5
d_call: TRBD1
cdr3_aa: CASSGTVNTEAFF
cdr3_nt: TGTGCCAGCAGCGGGACAGTGAACACTGAAGCTTTCTTT

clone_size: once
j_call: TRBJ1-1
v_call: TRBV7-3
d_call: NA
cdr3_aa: CASSEDGQPLRVAFF
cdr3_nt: TGTGCCAGCAGCGAAGACGGACAGCCACTTCGGGTAGCTTTCTTT

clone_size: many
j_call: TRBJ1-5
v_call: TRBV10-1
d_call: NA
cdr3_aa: CASSVGDNQPQHF
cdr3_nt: TGCGCCAGCAGTGTGGGGGACAATCAGCCCCAGCATTTT

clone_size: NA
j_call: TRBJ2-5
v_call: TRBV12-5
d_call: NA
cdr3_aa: CASGFGGQETQYF
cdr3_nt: TGTGCTAGTGGTTTCGGGGGACAAGAGACCCAGTACTTC

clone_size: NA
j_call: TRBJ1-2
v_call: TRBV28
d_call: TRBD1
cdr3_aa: CASSPQTGGIYGYTF
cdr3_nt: TGTGCCAGCAGCCCGCAGACAGGGGGCATCTATGGCTACACCTTC

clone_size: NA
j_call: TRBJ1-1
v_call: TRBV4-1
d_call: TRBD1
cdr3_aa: CASSPRTGDMNTEAFF
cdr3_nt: TGCGCCAGCAGCCCGAGGACAGGGGACATGAACACTGAAGCTTTCTTT

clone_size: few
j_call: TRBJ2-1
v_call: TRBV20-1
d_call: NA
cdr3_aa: CSAAPGPPSGNEQFF
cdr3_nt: TGCAGTGCTGCTCCCGGGCCTCCCAGCGGCAATGAGCAGTTCTTC

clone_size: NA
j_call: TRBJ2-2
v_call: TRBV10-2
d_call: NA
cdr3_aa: CASRATGNTGELFF
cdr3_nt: TGCGCCAGCAGGGCAACCGGCAACACCGGGGAGCTGTTTTTT

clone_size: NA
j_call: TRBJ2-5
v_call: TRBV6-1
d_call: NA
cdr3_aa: CASSDQGRGRQETQYF
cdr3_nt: TGTGCCAGCAGTGACCAGGGGAGGGGGCGCCAAGAGACCCAGTACTTC

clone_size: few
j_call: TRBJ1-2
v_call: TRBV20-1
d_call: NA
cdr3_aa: CSANGGANYGYTF
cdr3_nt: TGCAGTGCTAATGGGGGAGCTAACTATGGCTACACCTTC

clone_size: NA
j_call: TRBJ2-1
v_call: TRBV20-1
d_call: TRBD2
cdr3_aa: CSATGTKFSNEQFF
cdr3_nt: TGCAGTGCGACCGGGACTAAGTTTTCCAATGAGCAGTTCTTC

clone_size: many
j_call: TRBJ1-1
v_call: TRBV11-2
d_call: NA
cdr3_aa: CASSLLRNLNTEAFF
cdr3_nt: TGTGCCAGCAGCTTGCTCAGAAATCTGAACACTGAAGCTTTCTTT

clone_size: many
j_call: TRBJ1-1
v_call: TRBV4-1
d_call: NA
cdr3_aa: CASSHSGPLGTEAFF
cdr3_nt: TGCGCCAGCAGCCACTCAGGTCCGCTTGGGACTGAAGCTTTCTTT

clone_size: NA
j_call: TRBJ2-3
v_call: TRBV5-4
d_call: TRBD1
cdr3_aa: CASSRGQGTNTQYF
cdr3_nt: TGTGCCAGCAGTCGGGGACAGGGGACGAATACGCAGTATTTT